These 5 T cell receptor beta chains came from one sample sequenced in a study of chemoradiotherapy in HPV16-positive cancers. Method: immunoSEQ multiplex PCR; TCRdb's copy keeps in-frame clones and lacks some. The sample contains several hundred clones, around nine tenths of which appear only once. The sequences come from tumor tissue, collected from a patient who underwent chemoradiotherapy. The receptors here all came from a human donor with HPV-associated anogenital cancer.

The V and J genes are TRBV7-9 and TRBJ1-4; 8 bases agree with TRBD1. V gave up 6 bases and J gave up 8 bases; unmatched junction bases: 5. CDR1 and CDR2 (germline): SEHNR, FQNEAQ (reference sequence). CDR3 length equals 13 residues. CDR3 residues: CASRQGAFEKLFF. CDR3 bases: TGTGCCAGCAGGCAGGGGGCTTTCGAAAAACTGTTTTTT.

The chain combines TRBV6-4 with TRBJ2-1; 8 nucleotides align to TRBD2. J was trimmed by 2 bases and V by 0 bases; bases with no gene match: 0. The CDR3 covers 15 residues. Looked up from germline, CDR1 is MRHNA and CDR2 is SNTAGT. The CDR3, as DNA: TGTGCCAGCAGTGACTCTAGCGGGGCCTACAATGAGCAGTTCTTC. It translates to CASSDSSGAYNEQFF.

In nucleotides, the CDR3 is TGTGCCAGCAGTCAGGGACCGCTGTGGGAGCAGTACTTC. Protein: CASSQGPLWEQYF. The rearrangement links TRBV6-6 to TRBJ2-7; D possibly uses TRBD1 or TRBD2 (5 bases each). The CDR3 is 13 residues long. In germline, CDR1 is MNHNY, CDR2 SVGAGI (reference sequence). V was trimmed by 5 bases and J by 7 bases, leaving 15 bases between them.

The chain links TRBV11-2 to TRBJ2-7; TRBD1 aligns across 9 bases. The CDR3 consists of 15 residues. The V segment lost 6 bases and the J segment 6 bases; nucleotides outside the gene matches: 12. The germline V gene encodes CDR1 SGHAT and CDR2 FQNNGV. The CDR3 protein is CASSLNPGQGGEQYF. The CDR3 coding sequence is TGTGCCAGCAGTCTAAATCCGGGACAGGGCGGCGAGCAGTACTTC. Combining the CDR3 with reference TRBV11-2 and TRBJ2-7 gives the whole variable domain EAGVAQSPRYKIIEKRQSVAFWCNPISGHATLYWYQQILGQGPKLLIQFQNNGVVDDSQLPKDRFSAERLKGVDSTLKIQPAKLEDSAVYLCASSLNPGQGGEQYFGPGTRLTVT.

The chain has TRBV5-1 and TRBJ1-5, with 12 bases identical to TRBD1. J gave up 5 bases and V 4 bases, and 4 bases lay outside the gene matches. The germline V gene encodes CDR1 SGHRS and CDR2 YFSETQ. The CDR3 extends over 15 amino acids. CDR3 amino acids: CASSGTGGRDQPQHF. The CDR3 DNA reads TGCGCCAGCAGCGGGACAGGGGGCCGAGATCAGCCCCAGCATTTT.